The present T cell receptor (beta chain) was sequenced within a study of regulatory T cells in long-lasting Graves disease. Study summary: Persistent cases were those of Graves' disease that involved over 5 years of antithyroid drugs with positive TSH receptor antibodies. Study-wide results and limits: Favoring TRBV28, TRBJ1-2 and TRBJ2-5 was a feature seen in persistent disease.

This clonotype was counted ten times or more. The target antigen is unknown. Assembly of TCR beta libraries relied on iRepertoire HTBI primers together with Arm-PCR of CDR3 regions. In the authors' methods: Taken together, the samples had fewer than 70 TRBV and roughly 15 TRBJ segments identified. TCRdb re-called the multiplex PCR reads with MiXCR, one entry per CDR3 protein. Clone size and V and J calls follow TCRdb, not the original study. The repertoire holds about half a million distinct CDR3 sequences, with around a fifth as singletons. The length of the CDR3 is 16 residues. The ends were cut back, 7 bases at V and 5 bases at J, with 21 bases in the middle. CDR1 is MDHEN, CDR2 SYDVKM, per germline. The time point denotes: persistent/refractory GD, antithyroid drugs over 5 years with positive TRAb. From PBMCs, RNA was extracted and then used to make the TCR library.

This sequence was found in a female donor with Graves disease. The gene calls are TRBV28 and TRBJ1-5, with D uncertain. Source: peripheral blood mononuclear cells (PBMCs), taken when the disease was refractory, from a patient treated with antithyroid drugs. CDR3 coding DNA: TGTGCCAGCATCCCGTCGGTTTGGGCGGGAGATCAGCCCCAGCATTTT. Translation: CASIPSVWAGDQPQHF.